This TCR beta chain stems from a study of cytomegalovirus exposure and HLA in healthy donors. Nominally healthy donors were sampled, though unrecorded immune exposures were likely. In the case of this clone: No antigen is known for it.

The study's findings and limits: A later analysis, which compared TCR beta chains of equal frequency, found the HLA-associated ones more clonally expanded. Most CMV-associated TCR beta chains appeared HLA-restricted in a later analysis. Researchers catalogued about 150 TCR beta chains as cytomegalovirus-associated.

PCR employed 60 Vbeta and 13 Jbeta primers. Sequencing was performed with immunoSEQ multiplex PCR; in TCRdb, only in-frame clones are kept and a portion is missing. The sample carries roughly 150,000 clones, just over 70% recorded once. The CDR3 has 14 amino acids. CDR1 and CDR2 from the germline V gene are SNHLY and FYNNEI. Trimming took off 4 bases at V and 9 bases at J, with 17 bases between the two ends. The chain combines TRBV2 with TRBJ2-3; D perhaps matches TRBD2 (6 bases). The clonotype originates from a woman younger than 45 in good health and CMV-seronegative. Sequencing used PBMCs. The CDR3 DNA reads TGTGCCAGCAGTGGCGGGATCCTTGGGGGAACGCAGTATTTT. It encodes CASSGGILGGTQYF.